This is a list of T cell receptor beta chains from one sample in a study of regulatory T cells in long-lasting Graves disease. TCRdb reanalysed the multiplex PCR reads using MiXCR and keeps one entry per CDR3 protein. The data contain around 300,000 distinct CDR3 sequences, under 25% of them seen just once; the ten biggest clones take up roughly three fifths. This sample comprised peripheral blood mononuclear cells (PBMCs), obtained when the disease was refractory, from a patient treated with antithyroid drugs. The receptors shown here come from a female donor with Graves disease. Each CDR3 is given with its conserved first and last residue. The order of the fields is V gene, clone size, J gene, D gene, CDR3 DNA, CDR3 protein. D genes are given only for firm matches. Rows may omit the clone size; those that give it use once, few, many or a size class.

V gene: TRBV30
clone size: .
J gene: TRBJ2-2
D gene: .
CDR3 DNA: TGTGCCTGGAGTTGGGGACAGAACACCGGGGAGCTGTTTTTT
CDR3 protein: CAWSWGQNTGELFF

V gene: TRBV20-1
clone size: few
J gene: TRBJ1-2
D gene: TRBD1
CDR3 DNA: TGCAGTGCTGGACAGGGGAGCGACTATGGCTACACCTTC
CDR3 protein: CSAGQGSDYGYTF

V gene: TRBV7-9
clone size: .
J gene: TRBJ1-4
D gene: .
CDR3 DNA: TGTGCCAGCAGCTCTCCAGGGGAAAAACTGTTTTTT
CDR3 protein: CASSSPGEKLFF

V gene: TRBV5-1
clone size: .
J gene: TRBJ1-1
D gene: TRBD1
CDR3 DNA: TGCGCCAGCAGCGGAGCCGGGACAGTGAACACTGAAGCTTTCTTT
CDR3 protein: CASSGAGTVNTEAFF

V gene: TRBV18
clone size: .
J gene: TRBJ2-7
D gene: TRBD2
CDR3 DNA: TGTGCCAGCTCACCATTCAGTGCCGGCGGGAGTGGTTACGAGCAGTACTTC
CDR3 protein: CASSPFSAGGSGYEQYF

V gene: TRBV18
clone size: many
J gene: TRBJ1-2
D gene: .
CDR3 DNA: TGTGCCAGCTCACCAAGAGAGAAGGATGGCTACACCTTC
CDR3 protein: CASSPREKDGYTF

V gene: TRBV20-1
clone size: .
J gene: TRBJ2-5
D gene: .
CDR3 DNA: TGCAGTGCTAGAGATAGAGGGGGGGCTGGTGAGACCCAGTACTTC
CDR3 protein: CSARDRGGAGETQYF

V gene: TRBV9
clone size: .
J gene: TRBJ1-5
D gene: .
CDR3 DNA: TGTGCCAGCAACGTAGATGGAGGGAGCAATCAGCCCCAGCATTTT
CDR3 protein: CASNVDGGSNQPQHF

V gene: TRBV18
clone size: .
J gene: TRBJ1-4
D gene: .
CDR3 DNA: TGTGCCAGCTCAGCGCAAGGGGAAAAACTGTTTTTT
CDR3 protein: CASSAQGEKLFF

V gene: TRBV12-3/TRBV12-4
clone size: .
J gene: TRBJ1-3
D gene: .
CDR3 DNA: TGTGCCAGTACGTCTGGAAACACCATATATTTT
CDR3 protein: CASTSGNTIYF

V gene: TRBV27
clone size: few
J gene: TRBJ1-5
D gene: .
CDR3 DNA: TGTGCCAGCAGTTTGGGCCAGGGTGGGGGACAGCCCCAGCATTTT
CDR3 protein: CASSLGQGGGQPQHF

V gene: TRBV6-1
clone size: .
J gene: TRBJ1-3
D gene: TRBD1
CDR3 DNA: TGTGCCAGCAGAACAGGGGAATTGGCTGGAAACACCATATATTTT
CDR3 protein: CASRTGELAGNTIYF

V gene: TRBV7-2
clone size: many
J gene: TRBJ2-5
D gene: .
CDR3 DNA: TGTGCCAGCAGCTCTCGAAGCCGGGGGACACAAAAGACCCAGTACTTC
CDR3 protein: CASSSRSRGTQKTQYF

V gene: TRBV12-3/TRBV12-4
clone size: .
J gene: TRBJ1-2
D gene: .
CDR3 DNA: TGTGCCAGCAGGGCCTCAGGTGGCTACACCTTC
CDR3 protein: CASRASGGYTF

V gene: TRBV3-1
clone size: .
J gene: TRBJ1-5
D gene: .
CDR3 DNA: TGTGCCAGCAGCCTTTACCCAGGGTCCACTCAGCCCCAGCATTTT
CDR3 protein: CASSLYPGSTQPQHF

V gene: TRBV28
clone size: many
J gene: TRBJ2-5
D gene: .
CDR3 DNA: TGTGCCAGCAGTTTCCTAGAGGAGGAGACCCAGTACTTC
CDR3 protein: CASSFLEEETQYF

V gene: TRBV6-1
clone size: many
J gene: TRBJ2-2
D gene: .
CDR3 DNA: TGTGCCAGCAGTGAAACGGGGTCCCTACGTCCCGGGCGGGGCACCGGGGAGCTGTTTTTT
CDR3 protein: CASSETGSLRPGRGTGELFF

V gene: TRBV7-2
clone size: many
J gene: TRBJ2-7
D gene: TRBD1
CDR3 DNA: TGTGCCAGCAGCTCTTCAGGGGGCGAGCAGTACTTC
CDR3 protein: CASSSSGGEQYF

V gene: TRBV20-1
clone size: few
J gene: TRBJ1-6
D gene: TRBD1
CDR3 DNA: TGCAGTGCTCGACAGGGTGGCAATTCACCCCTCCACTTT
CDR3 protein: CSARQGGNSPLHF

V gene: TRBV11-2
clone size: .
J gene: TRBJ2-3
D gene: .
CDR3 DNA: TGTGCCAGCAGCTTAGTTCCCTTTAGCACAGATACGCAGTATTTT
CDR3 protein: CASSLVPFSTDTQYF

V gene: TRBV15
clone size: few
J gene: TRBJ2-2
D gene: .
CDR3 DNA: TGTGCCACCAGCAGAGATCCGGGGTTATTAGGGGAGCTGTTTTTT
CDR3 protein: CATSRDPGLLGELFF

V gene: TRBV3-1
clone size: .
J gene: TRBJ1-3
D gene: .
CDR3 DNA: TGTGCCAGCAGTGTCACCTACAGGCACTCTGGAAACACCATATATTTT
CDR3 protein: CASSVTYRHSGNTIYF

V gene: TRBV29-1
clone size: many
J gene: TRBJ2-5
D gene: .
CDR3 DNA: TGCAGCGTTGACACCCTATCCTACCAAGAGACCCAGTACTTC
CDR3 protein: CSVDTLSYQETQYF

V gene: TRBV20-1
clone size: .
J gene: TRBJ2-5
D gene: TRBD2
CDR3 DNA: TGCAGTGCTAGAGCGGGAGGACAAGAGACCCAGTACTTC
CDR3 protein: CSARAGGQETQYF

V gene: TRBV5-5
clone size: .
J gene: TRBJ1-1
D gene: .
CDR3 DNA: TGTGCCAGCAGTCGTAACTTGGCGAACACTGAAGCTTTCTTT
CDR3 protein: CASSRNLANTEAFF

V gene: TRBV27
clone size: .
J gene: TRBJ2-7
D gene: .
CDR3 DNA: TGTGCCAGCAGTTTAGGCGGGTCCGGGTACGAGCAGTACTTC
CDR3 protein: CASSLGGSGYEQYF

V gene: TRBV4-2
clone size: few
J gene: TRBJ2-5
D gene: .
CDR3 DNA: TGTGCCAGCAGTCGTAGTGAGGAGACCCAGTACTTC
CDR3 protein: CASSRSEETQYF

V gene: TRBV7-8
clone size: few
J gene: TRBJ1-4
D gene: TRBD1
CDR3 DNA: TGTGCCAGCAGCTCGCTGGACAGGGAATATAATGAAAAACTGTTTTTT
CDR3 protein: CASSSLDREYNEKLFF

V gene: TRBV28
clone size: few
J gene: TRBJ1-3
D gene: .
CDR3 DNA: TGTGCCAGCAGTTTTCTGGGTCCGCCTGGAAACACCATATATTTT
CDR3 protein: CASSFLGPPGNTIYF

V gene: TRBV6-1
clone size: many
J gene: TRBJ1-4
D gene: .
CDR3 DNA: TGTGCCAGCACCGGGACAATACGTGAAAAACTGTTTTTT
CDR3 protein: CASTGTIREKLFF

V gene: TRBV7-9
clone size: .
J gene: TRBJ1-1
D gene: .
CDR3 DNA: TGTGCCAGCAGCCTCTCCGGACACAACACTAAAGCTTTCTTT
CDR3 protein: CASSLSGHNTKAFF

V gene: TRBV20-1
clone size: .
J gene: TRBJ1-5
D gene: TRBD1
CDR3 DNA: TGCAGTGCTAGGACAGGGATCAATCAGCCCCAGCATTTT
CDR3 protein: CSARTGINQPQHF

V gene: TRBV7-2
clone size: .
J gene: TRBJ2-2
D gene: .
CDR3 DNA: TGTGCCAGCAGCTTACACGGGAGGAACACCGGGGAGCTGTTTTTT
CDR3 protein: CASSLHGRNTGELFF

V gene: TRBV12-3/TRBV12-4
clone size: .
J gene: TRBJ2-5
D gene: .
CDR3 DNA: TGTGCCAGCAGCCAAGACCCCCGGCGGGAGACCCAGTACTTC
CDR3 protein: CASSQDPRRETQYF

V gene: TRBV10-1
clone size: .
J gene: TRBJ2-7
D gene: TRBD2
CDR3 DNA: TGCGCCAGCAGTGAGTACGGTATAGGACTAGCGGGACACGAGCAGTACTTC
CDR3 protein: CASSEYGIGLAGHEQYF

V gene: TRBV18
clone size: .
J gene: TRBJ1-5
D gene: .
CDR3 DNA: TGTGCCAGCTCCGGGGCGGGGATAGCAAACAATCAGCCCCAGCATTTT
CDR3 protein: CASSGAGIANNQPQHF

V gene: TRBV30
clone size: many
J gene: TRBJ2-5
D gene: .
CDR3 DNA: TGTGCCTGGACACCGATCGGGGAGACCCAGTACTTC
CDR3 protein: CAWTPIGETQYF

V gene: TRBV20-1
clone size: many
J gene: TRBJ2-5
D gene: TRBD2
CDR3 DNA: TGCAGTGCTAGAGTCCCCACTAGCGTCCAAGAGACCCAGTACTTC
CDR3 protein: CSARVPTSVQETQYF

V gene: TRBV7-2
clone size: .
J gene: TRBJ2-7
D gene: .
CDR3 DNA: TGTGCCAGCAGACCAGGAAGCTTCTACGAGCAGTACTTC
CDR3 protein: CASRPGSFYEQYF

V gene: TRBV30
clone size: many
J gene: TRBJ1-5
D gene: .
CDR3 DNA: TGTGCCTGGAGTATTGGGGTTGGCAATCAGCCCCAGCATTTT
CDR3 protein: CAWSIGVGNQPQHF

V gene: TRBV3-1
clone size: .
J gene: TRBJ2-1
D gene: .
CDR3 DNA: TGTGCCAGCAGCCAAGAGGTGGGTACGGGGCCCACATGGAATGAGCAGTTCTTC
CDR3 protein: CASSQEVGTGPTWNEQFF

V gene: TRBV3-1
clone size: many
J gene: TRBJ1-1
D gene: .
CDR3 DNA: TGTGCCAGCAGCCGACGGTGGGGCACTGAAGCTTTCTTT
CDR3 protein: CASSRRWGTEAFF

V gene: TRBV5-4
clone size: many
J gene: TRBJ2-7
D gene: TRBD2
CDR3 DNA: TGTGCCAGCAGCTTGACTGGACTAGTCGGCGAGCAGTACTTC
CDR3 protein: CASSLTGLVGEQYF

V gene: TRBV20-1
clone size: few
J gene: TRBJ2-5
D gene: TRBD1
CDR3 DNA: TGCAGTGCTAGAGATTTTCGGGACAGGGGTGAGACCCAGTACTTC
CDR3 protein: CSARDFRDRGETQYF